The sequence of this T cell receptor (beta chain) was determined in a study of shared clonotypes between healthy human individuals. Study outcomes and limitations: Researchers sampled blood only, noting tissue repertoires likely differ. When naive CD4 clonotypes were compared across a handful of donors, 4% to 6.5% were shared. Non-shared clonotypes showed lower generation probabilities than clonotypes common to all four donors.

Details on this clone: Its antigen is unknown. This sample includes further DNA sequences coding for the same CDR3.

Trimming removed 5 bases from V and 4 bases from J; junction bases left unmatched: 5. Germline loops: CDR1 SGHTA, CDR2 FQGTGA. The CDR3 has 15 residues. TCRdb's table, derived via immunoSEQ multiplex PCR, lists solely in-frame clones and lacks some. The sample has 1.5 million to 2.5 million clones; about 95% are singletons. Naive CD8 isolation took CD45RO-negative cells positively selected for CCR7 and excluded terminally differentiated effector memory CD45RA+ cells. Study donors comprised healthy, HIV-negative adults devoid of recent acute infection or vaccination. Sequences were obtained from naive CD8+ T cells sorted from blood. This TCR came from a young man in good health. The chain uses TRBV7-3 and TRBJ2-3; TRBD2 matches 11 bases. CDR3 loop: CASSVTSGGADTQYF. CDR3 DNA: TGTGCCAGCAGCGTCACTAGCGGGGGCGCAGATACGCAGTATTTT.